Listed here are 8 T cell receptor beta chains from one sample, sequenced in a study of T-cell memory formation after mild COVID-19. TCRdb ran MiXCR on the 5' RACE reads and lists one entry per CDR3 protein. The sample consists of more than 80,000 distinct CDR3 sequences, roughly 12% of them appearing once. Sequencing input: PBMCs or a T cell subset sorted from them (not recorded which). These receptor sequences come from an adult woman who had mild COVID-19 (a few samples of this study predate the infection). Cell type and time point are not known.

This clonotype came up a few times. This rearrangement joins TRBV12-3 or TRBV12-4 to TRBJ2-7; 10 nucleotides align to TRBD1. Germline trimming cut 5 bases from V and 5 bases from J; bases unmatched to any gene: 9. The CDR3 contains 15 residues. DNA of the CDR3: TGTGCCAGCAGTCCGACCGGGACAGGGGTCCACGAGCAGTACTTC. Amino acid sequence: CASSPTGTGVHEQYF.

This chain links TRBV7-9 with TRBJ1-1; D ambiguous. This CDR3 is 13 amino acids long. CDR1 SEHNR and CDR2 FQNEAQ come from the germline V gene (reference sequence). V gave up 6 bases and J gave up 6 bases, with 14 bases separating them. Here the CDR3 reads CASSSVLAAEAFF. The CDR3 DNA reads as TGTGCCAGCAGTTCAGTTCTCGCAGCTGAAGCTTTCTTT.

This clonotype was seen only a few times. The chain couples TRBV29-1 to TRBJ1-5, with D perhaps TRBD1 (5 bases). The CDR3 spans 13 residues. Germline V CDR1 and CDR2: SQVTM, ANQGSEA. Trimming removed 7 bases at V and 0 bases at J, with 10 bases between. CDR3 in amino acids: CSAWDGSNQPQHF. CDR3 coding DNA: TGCAGCGCTTGGGACGGTAGCAATCAGCCCCAGCATTTT.

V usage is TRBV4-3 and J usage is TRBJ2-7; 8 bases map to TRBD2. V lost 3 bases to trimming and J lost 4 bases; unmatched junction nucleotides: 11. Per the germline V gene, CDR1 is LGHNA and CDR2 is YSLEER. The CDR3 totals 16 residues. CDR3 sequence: CASSHGGGGGFYEQYF. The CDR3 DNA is TGCGCCAGCAGCCACGGGGGGGGAGGAGGTTTTTACGAGCAGTACTTC.

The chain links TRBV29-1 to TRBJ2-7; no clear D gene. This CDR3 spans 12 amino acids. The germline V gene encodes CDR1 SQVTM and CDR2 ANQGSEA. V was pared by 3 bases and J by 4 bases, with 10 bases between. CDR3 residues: CSVDYGDYEQYF. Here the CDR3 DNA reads TGCAGCGTTGATTATGGGGATTACGAGCAGTACTTC.

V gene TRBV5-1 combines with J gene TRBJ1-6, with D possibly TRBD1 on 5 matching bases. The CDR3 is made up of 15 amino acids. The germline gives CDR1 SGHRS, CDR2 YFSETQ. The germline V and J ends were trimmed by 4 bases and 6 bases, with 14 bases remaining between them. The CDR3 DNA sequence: TGCGCCAGCAGCGTCTGGGACGGAACTAATTCACCCCTCCACTTT. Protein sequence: CASSVWDGTNSPLHF.

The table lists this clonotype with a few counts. The CDR3 loop reads CATSDEGTGELFF. CDR3 DNA: TGTGCCACCAGTGACGAGGGCACCGGGGAGCTGTTTTTT. V and J are TRBV24-1 and TRBJ2-2, with a weak D call TRBD2 (5 bases). V lost 4 bases, J lost 4 bases, and 6 bases lay in between. The CDR3 runs 13 residues. Germline CDR1 and CDR2: KGHDR and SFDVKD.

The CDR3 reads CASSLAEGRYEQYF. Written as DNA, the CDR3 is TGTGCCAGCAGCTTAGCGGAGGGACGATACGAGCAGTACTTC. The gene calls are TRBV9 and TRBJ2-7, with a weak D call TRBD2 (6 bases). The V and J ends lost 4 bases and 4 bases respectively, with 15 bases between them. From germline, CDR1 is SGDLS and CDR2 YYNGEE. CDR3 size: 14 residues.